The 10 T cell receptor beta chains below come from one sample, sequenced in a study of cytomegalovirus exposure and HLA in healthy donors. PCR used 60 Vbeta primers and 13 Jbeta primers. Assay used: immunoSEQ multiplex PCR; TCRdb lists only in-frame clones, some missing. The table lists tens of thousands of clones, about 66% of them singletons. The sequenced sample was PBMCs. The receptors come from a man aged 35-49 years in good health and CMV-seropositive.

The V call is TRBV6-5, the J call TRBJ2-1; TRBD2 matches at 9 bases. CDR3 length: 13 amino acids. The germline V gene encodes CDR1 MNHEY and CDR2 SVGAGI. Trimming at V came to 2 bases and at J to 8 bases, leaving 1 base not matched to a gene. The CDR3 region is CASSYRGRDEQFF. CDR3 in DNA: TGTGCCAGCAGTTACCGCGGGAGGGATGAGCAGTTCTTC.

This chain connects TRBV4-2 to TRBJ1-6; D not resolved. V lost 0 bases and J 11 bases, leaving 14 bases between the germline ends. Germline V gives CDR1 LGHNA, CDR2 YNFKEQ. CDR3 size: 15 residues. In DNA, the CDR3 is TGTGCCAGCAGCCAAGAGAGCCCCCCCCGAACACCCCTCCACTTT. Translating gives CASSQESPPRTPLHF.

This chain connects TRBV23-1 to TRBJ1-2; a weak D match, TRBD1 (6 bases). TRBV23-1 counts as an open reading frame of uncertain function. Trimming left V 6 bases short and J 6 bases short, with 17 bases between. The CDR3 consists of 14 residues. The CDR3 protein is CASSLGTNNDGYTF. In nucleotides, the CDR3 is TGCGCCAGCAGCCTAGGGACAAACAATGATGGCTACACCTTC.

This sequence joins TRBV30 and TRBJ2-3, with 10 bases lining up with TRBD2. Germline loops: CDR1 GTSNPN, CDR2 SVGIG (reference sequence). The CDR3 has 15 amino acids. The V segment lost 1 base and the J segment 2 bases; nucleotides outside the gene matches: 3. Here the CDR3 reads CAWSGLAGATDTQYF. CDR3 nucleotide sequence: TGTGCCTGGAGTGGGCTAGCGGGGGCCACAGATACGCAGTATTTT.

J is TRBJ1-2 and V is TRBV6-5, with 9 bases lining up with TRBD1. CDR3 length: 13 residues. Per the germline V gene, CDR1 is MNHEY and CDR2 is SVGAGI. The J segment lost 10 bases and the V segment lost 7 bases, leaving 10 bases of the junction unmatched. The CDR3 DNA follows: TGTGCCAGCAAAAACCGGGACAGGGAAATCTACACCTTC. Its translation: CASKNRDREIYTF.

This clone was seen once. The rearrangement joins TRBV5-4 to TRBJ1-2; TRBD1 matches 7 bases. Germline V gene sequence: CDR1 SGHNT, CDR2 YYREEE (reference sequence). The V and J ends lost 3 bases and 4 bases, in that order; junction bases with no gene match: 6. The CDR3 is made up of 14 amino acids. The DNA of the CDR3 is TGTGCCAGCAGCTCCGGACAGGACCCCTATGGCTACACCTTC. Residues: CASSSGQDPYGYTF.

This clone came up a few times. The chain carries TRBV4-1 and TRBJ1-3; D might be TRBD1 (5 bases). CDR1 is MGHRA and CDR2 is YSYEKL in the germline V gene. The V gene lost 3 bases and the J gene lost 8 bases, with 8 bases spanning the gap. This CDR3 spans 12 amino acids. This CDR3 reads CASSHRVDTIYF. As DNA, the CDR3 is TGCGCCAGCAGCCACAGGGTTGACACCATATATTTT.

This chain connects TRBV6-5 to TRBJ1-1; the match to TRBD1 covers 7 bases. This CDR3 is 15 amino acids long. Per germline, CDR1 MNHEY and CDR2 SVGAGI. After removal of 5 bases from V and 5 bases from J, the junction contained 11 bases not matched to a gene. The CDR3 region is CASSQLDRVRTEAFF. The CDR3 DNA reads TGTGCCAGCAGTCAACTAGACAGGGTTCGGACTGAAGCTTTCTTT.

The chain combines TRBV28 with TRBJ1-4; TRBD1 agrees at 9 bases. Per the germline V gene, CDR1 is MDHEN and CDR2 is SYDVKM. The CDR3 is made up of 15 amino acids. Trimming removed 5 bases from V and 8 bases from J; junction bases left unmatched: 9. This CDR3 reads CASSTGQGPREKLFF. As DNA, the CDR3 is TGTGCCAGCAGTACCGGACAGGGGCCGAGGGAAAAACTGTTTTTT.

V gene TRBV15 combines with J gene TRBJ2-5; 10 bases fit TRBD1. Per the germline V gene, CDR1 is LNHNV and CDR2 is YYDKDF (reference sequence). V shed 2 bases and J 7 bases; nucleotides not matched to a gene: 13. The CDR3 is 17 residues long. The CDR3 is CATSRPRLTGGSGTQYF. The CDR3 DNA sequence: TGTGCCACCAGCAGACCCAGATTGACAGGGGGCTCGGGGACCCAGTACTTC.